This T cell receptor (beta chain) was documented in a study of T cells expressing NK-cell markers. TCRdb reanalyzed the 5' RACE reads, giving one entry per CDR3 protein sequence and no DNA. The listing records roughly 420,000 distinct CDR3 sequences. This CDR3 spans 13 amino acids. Germline CDR1 and CDR2: SGHKS and YYEKEE (reference sequence). V gene TRBV5-5 combines with J gene TRBJ2-1; TCRdb lists TRBD2, though no DNA is available to test this call. The clonotype originates from a woman between 18 and 69 years old in good health. Material: blood T cells: a sorted CD56 or NKG2C T cell subset, CD4+ or CD8+ T cells, or bulk PBMC T cells (not recorded which). The CDR3: CASSLQGGHEQFF.